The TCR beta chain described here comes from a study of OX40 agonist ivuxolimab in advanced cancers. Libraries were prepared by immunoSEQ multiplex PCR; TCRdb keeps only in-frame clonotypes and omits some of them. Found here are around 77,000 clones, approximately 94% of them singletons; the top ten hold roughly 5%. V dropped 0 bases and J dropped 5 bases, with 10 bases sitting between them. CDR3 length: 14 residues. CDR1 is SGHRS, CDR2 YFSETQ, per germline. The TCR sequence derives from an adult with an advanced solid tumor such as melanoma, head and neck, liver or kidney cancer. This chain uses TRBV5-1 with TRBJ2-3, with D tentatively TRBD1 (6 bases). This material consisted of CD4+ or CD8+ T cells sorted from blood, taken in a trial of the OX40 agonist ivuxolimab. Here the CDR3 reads CASSLDSRGDTQYF. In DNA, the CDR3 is TGCGCCAGCAGCTTGGACTCCAGGGGAGATACGCAGTATTTT.